This record covers a single T cell receptor gamma chain. A far larger clone is one base from this, pointing to a likely read error. The record originates from a study of gamma-delta chains in newborns, infants, children. On the study more broadly: Microbial exposure reportedly drives polyclonal innate γδ T cell expansion after birth.

TCRdb re-identified clones in the reads via CATT. The sample holds around 490 gamma-chain clones; approximately 38% are singletons and the top ten take 40%. The CDR3 is 12 amino acids. CDR1 and CDR2 from the germline V gene are EGSNGY and YDSYNSKV. With 4 bases clipped from V and 6 bases from J, the junction kept 2 bases outside the gene matches. This receptor was identified in a child who was a newborn, infant or young child, either healthy, febrile or measles-vaccinated (not recorded which). Material for sequencing was blood. This sequence joins TRGV2 and TRGJP2. Assignment of the J gene here rests on matching the DNA to germline, because TCRdb gives none. This chain's CDR3 is CATWDGDWIKTF. The CDR3 DNA follows: TGTGCCACCTGGGATGGTGATTGGATCAAGACGTTT.